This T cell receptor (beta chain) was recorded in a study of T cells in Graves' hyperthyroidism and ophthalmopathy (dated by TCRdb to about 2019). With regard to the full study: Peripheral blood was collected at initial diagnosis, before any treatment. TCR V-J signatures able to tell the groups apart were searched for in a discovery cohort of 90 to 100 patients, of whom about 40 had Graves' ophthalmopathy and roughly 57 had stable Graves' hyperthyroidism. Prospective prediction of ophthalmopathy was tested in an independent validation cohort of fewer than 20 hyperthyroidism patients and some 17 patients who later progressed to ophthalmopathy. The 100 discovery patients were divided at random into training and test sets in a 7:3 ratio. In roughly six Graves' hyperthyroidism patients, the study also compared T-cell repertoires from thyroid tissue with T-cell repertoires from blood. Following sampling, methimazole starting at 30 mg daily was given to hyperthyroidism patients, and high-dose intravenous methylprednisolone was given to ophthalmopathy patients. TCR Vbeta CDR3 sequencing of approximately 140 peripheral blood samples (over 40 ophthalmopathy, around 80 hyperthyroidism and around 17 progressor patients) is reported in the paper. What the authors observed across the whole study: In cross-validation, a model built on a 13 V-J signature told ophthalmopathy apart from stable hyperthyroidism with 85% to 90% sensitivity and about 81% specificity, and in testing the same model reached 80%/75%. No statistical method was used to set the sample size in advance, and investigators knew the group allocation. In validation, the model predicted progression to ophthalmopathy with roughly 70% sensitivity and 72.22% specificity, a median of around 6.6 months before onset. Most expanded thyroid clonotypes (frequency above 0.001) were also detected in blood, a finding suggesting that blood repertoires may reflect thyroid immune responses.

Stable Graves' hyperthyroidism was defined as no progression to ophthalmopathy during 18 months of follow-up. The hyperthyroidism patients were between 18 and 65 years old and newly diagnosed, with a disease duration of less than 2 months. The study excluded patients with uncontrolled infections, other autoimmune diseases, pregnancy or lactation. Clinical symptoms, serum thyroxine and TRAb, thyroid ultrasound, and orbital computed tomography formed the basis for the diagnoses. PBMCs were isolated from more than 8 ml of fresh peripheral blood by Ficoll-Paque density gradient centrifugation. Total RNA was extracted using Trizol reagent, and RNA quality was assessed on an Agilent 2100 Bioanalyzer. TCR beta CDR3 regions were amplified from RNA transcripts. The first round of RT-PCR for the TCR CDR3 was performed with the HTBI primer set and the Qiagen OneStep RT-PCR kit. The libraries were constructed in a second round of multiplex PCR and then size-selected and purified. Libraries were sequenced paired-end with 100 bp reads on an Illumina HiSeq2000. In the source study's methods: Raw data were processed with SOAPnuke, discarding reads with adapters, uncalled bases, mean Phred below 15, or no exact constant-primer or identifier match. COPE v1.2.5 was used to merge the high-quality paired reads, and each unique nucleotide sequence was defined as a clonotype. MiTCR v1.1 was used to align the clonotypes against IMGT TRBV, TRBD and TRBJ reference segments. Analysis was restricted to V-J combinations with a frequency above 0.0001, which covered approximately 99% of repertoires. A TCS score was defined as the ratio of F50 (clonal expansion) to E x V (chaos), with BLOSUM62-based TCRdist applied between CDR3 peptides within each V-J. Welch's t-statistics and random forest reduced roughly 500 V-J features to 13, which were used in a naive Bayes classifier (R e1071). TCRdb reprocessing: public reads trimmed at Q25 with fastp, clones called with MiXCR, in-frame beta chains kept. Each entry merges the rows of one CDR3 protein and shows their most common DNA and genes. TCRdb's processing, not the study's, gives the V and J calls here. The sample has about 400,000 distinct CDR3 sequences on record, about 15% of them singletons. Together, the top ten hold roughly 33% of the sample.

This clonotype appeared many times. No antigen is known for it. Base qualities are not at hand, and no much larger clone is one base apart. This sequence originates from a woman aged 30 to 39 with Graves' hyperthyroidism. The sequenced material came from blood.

The DNA sequence is TGTGCCACCAGTGTTCGGGAGGGGGAAAAACTGTTTTTT. It codes for CATSVREGEKLFF. This chain joins TRBV24-1 to TRBJ1-4; the D region possibly corresponds to TRBD1 (5 bases align). CDR1 and CDR2, per the germline V gene, are KGHDR and SFDVKD. V lost 5 bases and J lost 8 bases; the stretch between them is 11 bases long. The CDR3 holds 13 amino acids from the cysteine to the phenylalanine. Only the CDR3 portion is preserved as DNA: 39 bases, with reading frame beginning at the first base.